The source of this T cell receptor beta chain is a study of tumor-infiltrating lymphocytes in primary liver carcinoma (dated 2017 in TCRdb). As for the study more broadly: Five patients with histopathologically diagnosed primary liver carcinoma underwent surgical resection in China between 2015 and 2016. Each sample produced roughly 3.65 to 7.5 million productive TCRbeta reads, and read depth showed no significant difference between tissue types. The five patients had tumors staged T1-T3 N0M0, with maximum diameters ranging from roughly 4.2 to 11 cm. TCRbeta repertoire sequencing covered about 35 specimens from 5 patients: about 25 tumor regions, 5 adjacent noncancerous liver tissues and 5 peripheral blood samples. The five patients, three men and two women aged 30 to 69 years, had hepatocellular carcinoma (four) or combined HCC and intrahepatic cholangiocarcinoma (one). High reproducibility was observed for the technical replicate repertoires, with mean shared-clone rates approximately 0.9 and correlation coefficients above 0.95. The study combined TCRbeta repertoire sequencing, expression microarrays and whole-exome sequencing across five regions of each liver tumor, with adjacent normal tissue and blood. Overall results and qualifications from the work: Since the samples were bulk and unsorted, there was no way to compare CD4+ and CD8+ T cell repertoires. The study included only four to six patients, and the authors note findings should be validated in a larger study. A significantly larger repertoire fraction was made up by the top 250 clones in tumors than in blood (p = 0.039). Consistent with antigen-driven expansion, pairs of tumor regions showed higher repertoire overlap (mean roughly 35%) than either tumor-adjacent pairs (about 17%) or tumor-blood pairs (around 15%). Only the TCR beta chain was sequenced, which likely underestimates true repertoire diversity because unpaired alpha chains were not captured.

Blood RNA was extracted from unsorted whole blood using TRIzol reagent, and germline DNA was obtained with the DNeasy Blood & Tissue kit. At the time of sampling, the patients had chronic HBV infection and had not received any treatment. Before surgery, around 4.2 milliliters of peripheral blood were collected into K2EDTA tubes. TCRbeta-specific cDNA was reverse-transcribed from 500 to 550 ng total RNA using a constant-region primer and ProtoScript II reverse transcriptase. Construction of the TCRbeta libraries relied on three nested rounds of multiplex PCR, following a slightly modified ARM-PCR procedure. Each of the first two PCR rounds ran for approximately 9 cycles using multiplex TRBV1-TRBV30 forward primers together with a Cbeta reverse primer. Sample barcodes and Illumina adapters were added in a final 25-cycle PCR with Deep VentR polymerase. Before sequencing, amplicons between 200 and 500 bp were purified from gel using a QIAquick gel extraction kit. An Illumina HiSeq 2500 was used to sequence the TCRbeta amplicons, generating 250-bp paired-end reads. The paper's processing steps were these. To recover full CDR3 sequences, reads were quality-trimmed using Trimmomatic v0.33 and paired reads were then merged using FLASH v1.2.11. MiGEC v1.2.1b assigned V, D and J germline segments to the rearranged TCRbeta sequences. Clonotype statistics and Shannon-Wiener diversity indices were calculated with VDJtools v1.0.0. Except for diversity analysis, only the 250 most abundant clonotypes of each sample were used in subsequent analyses to reduce sampling bias. The raw public data were reprocessed by TCRdb itself: fastp quality trimming at Q25, MiXCR clonotype calling, in-frame beta chains only. Rows are combined by CDR3 protein, so each entry shows the most common genes and DNA. These V and J calls derive from TCRdb rather than the authors' analysis. The sample table lists 330,000 or so distinct CDR3 sequences, almost 65% of them with a count of one. The top ten hold 5% to 6.5% of the sample.

The cysteine opens and the phenylalanine closes a CDR3 of 23 amino acids. The DNA shown is the 69-base CDR3, in frame from base 1. After removal of 5 bases from V and 4 bases from J, the junction retains 25 bases not matched to a gene. In the germline V gene, CDR1 corresponds to SGHAT and CDR2 to FQNNGV. With respect to this clonotype: No antigen is known for it. No much larger clone is present one base from it, and per-base qualities are unavailable.

This TCR derives from a man aged 40-49 years with primary liver carcinoma and hepatitis B virus infection. This chain joins TRBV11-2 to TRBJ2-3, with 15 junctional bases fitting TRBD2. The sample was peripheral blood. The CDR3 has the sequence CASSGWGLAGGPDTRPSADTQYF. The nucleotides read TGTGCCAGCAGCGGGTGGGGACTAGCGGGAGGCCCAGATACCAGGCCTAGCGCAGATACGCAGTATTTT. The CDR3, completed at both ends by the reference TRBV11-2 and TRBJ2-3 genes, gives the full variable domain EAGVAQSPRYKIIEKRQSVAFWCNPISGHATLYWYQQILGQGPKLLIQFQNNGVVDDSQLPKDRFSAERLKGVDSTLKIQPAKLEDSAVYLCASSGWGLAGGPDTRPSADTQYFGPGTRLTVL.